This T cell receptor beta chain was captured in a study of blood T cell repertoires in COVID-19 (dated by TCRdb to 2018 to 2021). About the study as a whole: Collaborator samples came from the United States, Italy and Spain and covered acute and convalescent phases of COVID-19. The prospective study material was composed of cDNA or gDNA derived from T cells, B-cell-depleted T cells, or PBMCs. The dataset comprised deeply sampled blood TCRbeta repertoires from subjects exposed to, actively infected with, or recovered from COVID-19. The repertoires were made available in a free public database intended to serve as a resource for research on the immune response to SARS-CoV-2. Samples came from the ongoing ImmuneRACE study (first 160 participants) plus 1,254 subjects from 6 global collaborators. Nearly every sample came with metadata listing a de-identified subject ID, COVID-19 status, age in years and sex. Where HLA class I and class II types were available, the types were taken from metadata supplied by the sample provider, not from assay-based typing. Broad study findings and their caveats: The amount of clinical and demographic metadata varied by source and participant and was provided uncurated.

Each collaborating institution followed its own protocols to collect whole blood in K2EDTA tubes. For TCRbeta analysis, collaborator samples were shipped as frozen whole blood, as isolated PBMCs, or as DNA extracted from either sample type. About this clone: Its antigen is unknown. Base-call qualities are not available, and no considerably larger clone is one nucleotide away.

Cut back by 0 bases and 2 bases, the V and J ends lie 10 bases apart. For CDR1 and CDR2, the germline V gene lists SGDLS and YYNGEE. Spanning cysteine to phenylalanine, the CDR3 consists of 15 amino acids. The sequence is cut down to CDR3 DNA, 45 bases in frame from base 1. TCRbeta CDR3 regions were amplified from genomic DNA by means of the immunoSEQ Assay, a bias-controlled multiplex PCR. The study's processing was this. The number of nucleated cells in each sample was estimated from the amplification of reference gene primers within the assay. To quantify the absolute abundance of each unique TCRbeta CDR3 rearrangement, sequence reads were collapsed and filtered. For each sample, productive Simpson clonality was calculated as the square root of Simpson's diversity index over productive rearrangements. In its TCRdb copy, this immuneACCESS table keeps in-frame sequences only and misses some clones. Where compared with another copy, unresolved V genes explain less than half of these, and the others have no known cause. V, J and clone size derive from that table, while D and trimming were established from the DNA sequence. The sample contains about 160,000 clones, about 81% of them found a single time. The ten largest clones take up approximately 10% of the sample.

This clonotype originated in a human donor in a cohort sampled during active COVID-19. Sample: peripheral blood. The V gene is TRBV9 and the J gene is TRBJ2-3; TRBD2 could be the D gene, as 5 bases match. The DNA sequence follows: TGTGCCAGCAGCGTAGGACCGGGGTACACAGATACGCAGTATTTT. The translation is CASSVGPGYTDTQYF.